What follows is one T cell receptor (beta chain) and its context. The record originates from a study of blood T cell repertoires in COVID-19. How the authors handled the data: Researchers report that nucleated cell counts were estimated from reference gene primer amplification. The table came from immunoSEQ multiplex PCR; TCRdb's copy has only in-frame clones and leaves some out. V and J calls plus clone size are reproduced from that table; the DNA served to infer D and trimming. The table includes about 130,000 clones, about 86% detected once. V shed 5 bases and J shed 3 bases, with 10 bases lying between them. The CDR3 has 13 amino acids. CDR1 and CDR2 (germline): MNHEY, SMNVEV (reference sequence).

The V call is TRBV27, the J call TRBJ1-1, with a weak D call TRBD1 (5 bases). The source material was peripheral blood. The TCR sequence derives from a woman aged 45-59 years with acute or convalescent COVID-19. CDR3 bases: TGTGCCAGCAGTAGACGGGGGGACACTGAAGCTTTCTTT. It translates to CASSRRGDTEAFF.